One T cell receptor beta chain is described in this entry. Per the original data handling: Reference gene primer amplification gave nucleated cell count estimates. The table came from immunoSEQ multiplex PCR; TCRdb's copy has only in-frame clones and leaves some out. The DNA was the basis for D and trimming; V, J and clone size are from that table. Of about 150,000 clones in the sample, around 76% were seen once. This entry is derived from a study of blood T cell repertoires in COVID-19. Study-wide context: The origin of the acute and convalescent COVID-19 samples was the United States, Italy and Spain. PBMCs, B-cell-depleted T cells, or T cells were the source of the cDNA or gDNA that made up the material.

Trimming shortened V by 5 bases and J by 6 bases, and 14 bases separated the two germline ends. Looked up from germline, CDR1 is SGHVS and CDR2 is FNYEAQ. The CDR3 extends over 15 amino acids. This clonotype was obtained from a man between 60 and 75 years old with acute or convalescent COVID-19. The sequenced material came from peripheral blood. The V gene is TRBV7-6, the J gene TRBJ1-6; possible D gene TRBD1, 5 bases. CDR3 nucleotides: TGTGCCAGCAGCGAGCGGGACTCGCTTAATTCACCCCTCCACTTT. Protein sequence: CASSERDSLNSPLHF.